This T cell receptor beta chain comes out of a study of T cell changes during pregnancy in multiple sclerosis. V lost 5 bases to trimming and J lost 0 bases; unmatched junction nucleotides: 9. The CDR3 runs to 17 residues. Germline CDR1 LNHDA, CDR2 SQIVND (reference sequence). Using immunoSEQ multiplex PCR, the repertoire was profiled, and TCRdb retains in-frame clones only, with some absent. The repertoire has some 70,000 clones, 75% to 95% of them found once; the top ten carry over 0.65%. The chain combines TRBV19 with TRBJ1-3; 8 positions match TRBD1. The sample in question was peripheral blood, obtained in the second trimester of pregnancy. The TCR originated in a female donor with multiple sclerosis, enrolled in a pregnancy study. CDR3 sequence: CASSPLGTGISGNTIYF. CDR3 DNA sequence: TGTGCCAGTAGTCCCCTAGGGACAGGCATCTCTGGAAACACCATATATTTT.